These 13 T cell receptor beta chains were sequenced from one sample in a study of cytomegalovirus exposure and HLA in healthy donors. TCRdb keeps only in-frame clones here, not all; method: immunoSEQ multiplex PCR. In the table there are more than 55,000 clones, 89% of which are singletons. Sequenced material: PBMCs. These receptors originate from a woman under 30 in good health and CMV-seronegative.

This clone was detected only a few times. The chain joins TRBV7-9 to TRBJ2-1; the match to TRBD2 covers 9 bases. V dropped 1 base and J dropped 7; count of bases not matched to a gene: 8. The germline gives CDR1 SEHNR, CDR2 FQNEAQ (reference sequence). The CDR3 consists of 16 residues. The CDR3: CASSLVGSGSNNEQFF. Here the CDR3 DNA reads TGTGCCAGCAGCTTAGTTGGTAGCGGGAGTAATAATGAGCAGTTCTTC.

The CDR3 loop is CSVEALSSTEQFF. CDR3 nucleotides: TGCAGCGTTGAAGCTCTTTCTAGCACTGAGCAGTTCTTC. The V call is TRBV29-1, the J call TRBJ2-1; weak D call: TRBD2 (5 bases). Germline loops: CDR1 SQVTM, CDR2 ANQGSEA. The CDR3 extends over 13 amino acids. V gave up 1 base and J gave up 9 bases, with 13 bases separating them.

This chain joins TRBV7-2 and TRBJ2-7; 7 nucleotides align to TRBD2. The CDR3 runs to 14 residues. Trimming at V came to 7 bases and at J to 3 bases, leaving 9 bases not matched to a gene. CDR1 is SGHTA and CDR2 is FQGNSA in the germline V gene. Here the CDR3 reads CASTAIGTIYEQYF. CDR3 sequence (DNA): TGTGCCAGCACCGCTATCGGGACTATCTACGAGCAGTACTTC.

The V gene is TRBV7-2, the J gene TRBJ2-7, with 12 bases lining up with TRBD2. The CDR3 is 15 amino acids. Losses at the gene ends were 5 bases for V and 4 bases for J; bases not matched to a gene: 6. The germline V gene encodes CDR1 SGHTA and CDR2 FQGNSA. The CDR3 region is CASSTLAGGGYEQYF. The CDR3 nucleotides read TGTGCCAGCAGCACACTAGCGGGAGGAGGTTACGAGCAGTACTTC.

The rearrangement uses TRBV18 and TRBJ2-2, with 10 bases that match TRBD1. Germline loops: CDR1 KGHSH, CDR2 LQKENI. This CDR3 is 15 amino acids long. V was pared by 3 bases and J by 5 bases, with 3 bases of the junction left unmatched. CDR3 region: CASSPGQGWTGELFF. The CDR3 DNA is TGTGCCAGCTCACCGGGACAGGGGTGGACCGGGGAGCTGTTTTTT.

V usage is TRBV5-8 and J usage is TRBJ2-5; TRBD1 matches at 7 bases. Germline V gene data show CDR1 as SGHTS and CDR2 as YDEGEE. The CDR3 consists of 13 residues. The junction had 4 bases not matched to a gene; V was cut back by 3 bases and J by 5 bases. In DNA, the CDR3 is TGTGCCAGCAGCTCACAGGGGTACGAGACCCAGTACTTC. Encoded protein: CASSSQGYETQYF. The full variable domain, in which reference TRBV5-8 and TRBJ2-5 provide the parts outside the CDR3, is EAGVTQSPTHLIKTRGQQATLRCSPISGHTSVYWYQQALGLGLQFLLWYDEGEERNRGNFPPRFSGRQFPNYSSELNVNALELEDSALYLCASSSQGYETQYFGPGTRLLVL.

This rearrangement joins TRBV6-1 to TRBJ2-5; D remains unclear. The CDR3 has 14 amino acids. Trimming removed 1 base at V and 1 base at J, with 7 bases between. Germline assignment: CDR1 MNHNS and CDR2 SASEGT. DNA for the CDR3: TGTGCCAGCAGTGAAGAATTTCTCCAAGAGACCCAGTACTTC. Its protein product is CASSEEFLQETQYF.

This clone was counted once. The rearrangement links TRBV7-9 to TRBJ2-7, with 8 bases matching TRBD1. Trimming removed 5 bases from V and 3 bases from J; junction bases left unmatched: 12. This CDR3 contains 16 residues. Germline lookup yields CDR1 SEHNR and CDR2 FQNEAQ (reference sequence). In DNA form, the CDR3 reads TGTGCCAGCAGCAATCCCCGGGACAGGACCCGCTACGAGCAGTACTTC. Translating it yields CASSNPRDRTRYEQYF.

The chain combines TRBV19 with TRBJ2-1, with D maybe TRBD1 (5 bases). Germline V gene lookup returns CDR1 LNHDA and CDR2 SQIVND (reference sequence). The length of the CDR3 is 16 residues. V was trimmed by 0 bases and J by 4 bases, leaving 13 bases between them. CDR3 sequence reads: CASSIDLAGRYNEQFF. CDR3 nucleotides: TGTGCCAGTAGTATAGATCTGGCAGGGCGGTACAATGAGCAGTTCTTC.

This chain uses TRBV12-5 with TRBJ1-5; 7 positions match TRBD1. Germline trimming cut 5 bases from V and 7 bases from J; bases unmatched to any gene: 5. The CDR3 is 13 amino acids. Germline values: CDR1 LGHNT, CDR2 FRNRAP. Written as DNA, the CDR3 is TGTGCTAGTGGTCAGGGGGGAGAGCAGCCCCAGCATTTT. This encodes CASGQGGEQPQHF. The full variable domain, in which reference TRBV12-5 and TRBJ1-5 provide the parts outside the CDR3, is DARVTQTPRHKVTEMGQEVTMRCQPILGHNTVFWYRQTMMQGLELLAYFRNRAPLDDSGMPKDRFSAEMPDATLATLKIQPSEPRDSAVYFCASGQGGEQPQHFGDGTRLSIL.

The chain has TRBV7-6 and TRBJ2-1; D gene ambiguous. The CDR3 is 16 amino acids. Between the trimmed V and J ends, which lost 5 bases and 0 bases, there was a span of 14 bases. Germline V lookup: CDR1 SGHVS, CDR2 FNYEAQ. The CDR3 loop is CASSQLAVSSYNEQFF. DNA of the CDR3: TGTGCCAGCAGCCAACTTGCGGTCAGCTCCTACAATGAGCAGTTCTTC.

The rearrangement links TRBV7-2 to TRBJ2-7, with 8 nucleotides matching TRBD2. CDR3 length: 14 amino acids. The germline V gene encodes CDR1 SGHTA and CDR2 FQGNSA. Trimming cost V 5 bases and J 6 bases; bases outside gene matches: 9. CDR3 coding DNA: TGTGCCAGCAGCCCGGGACTAGTGAGGGGCGAGCAGTACTTC. It specifies CASSPGLVRGEQYF.

This chain connects TRBV11-1 to TRBJ2-5, with 9 positions matching TRBD1. CDR3 length equals 14 residues. The trim removed 4 bases at V and 5 bases at J, leaving 5 bases unmatched. Germline CDR1 and CDR2: SGHAT and FQDESV (reference sequence). The CDR3 nucleotides read TGTGCCAGCAGCTCACCGGGACAGGGTGAGACCCAGTACTTC. Protein sequence: CASSSPGQGETQYF.